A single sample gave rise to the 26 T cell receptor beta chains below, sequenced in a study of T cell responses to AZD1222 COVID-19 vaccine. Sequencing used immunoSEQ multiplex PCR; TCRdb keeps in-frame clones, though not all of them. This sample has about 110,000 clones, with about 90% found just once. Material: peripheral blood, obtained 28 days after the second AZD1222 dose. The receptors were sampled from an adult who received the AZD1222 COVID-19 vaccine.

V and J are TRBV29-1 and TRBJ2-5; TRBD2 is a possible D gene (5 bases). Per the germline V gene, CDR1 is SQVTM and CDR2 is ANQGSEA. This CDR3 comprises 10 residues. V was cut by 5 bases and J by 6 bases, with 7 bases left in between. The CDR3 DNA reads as TGCAGCGTTCCGGGGAAGACCCAGTACTTC. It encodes CSVPGKTQYF.

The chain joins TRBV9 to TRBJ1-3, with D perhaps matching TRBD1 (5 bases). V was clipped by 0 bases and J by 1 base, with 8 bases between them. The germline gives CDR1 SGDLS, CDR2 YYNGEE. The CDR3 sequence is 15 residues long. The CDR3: CASSVVAGSGNTIYF. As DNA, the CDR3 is TGTGCCAGCAGCGTAGTGGCAGGGTCTGGAAACACCATATATTTT.

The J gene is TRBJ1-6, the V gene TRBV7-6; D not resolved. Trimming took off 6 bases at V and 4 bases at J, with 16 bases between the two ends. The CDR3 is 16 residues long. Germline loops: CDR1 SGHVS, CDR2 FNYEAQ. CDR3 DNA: TGTGCCAGCAGTTTGAGCGGAGCTTCGTATAATTCACCCCTCCACTTT. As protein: CASSLSGASYNSPLHF.

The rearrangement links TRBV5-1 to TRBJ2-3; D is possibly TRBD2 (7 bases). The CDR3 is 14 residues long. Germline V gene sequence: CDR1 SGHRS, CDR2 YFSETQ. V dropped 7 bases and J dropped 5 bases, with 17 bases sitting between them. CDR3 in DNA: TGCGCCAGCGGGCATGGGGGCGGGGGAGATACGCAGTATTTT. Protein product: CASGHGGGGDTQYF.

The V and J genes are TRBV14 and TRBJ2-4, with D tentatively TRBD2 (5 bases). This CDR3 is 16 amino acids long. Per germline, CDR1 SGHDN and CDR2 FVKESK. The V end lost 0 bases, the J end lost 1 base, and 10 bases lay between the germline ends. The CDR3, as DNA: TGTGCCAGCAGCCAAGAAGTCGGCGGGGCCAAAAACATTCAGTACTTC. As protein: CASSQEVGGAKNIQYF. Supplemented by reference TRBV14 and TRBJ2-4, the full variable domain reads EAGVTQFPSHSVIEKGQTVTLRCDPISGHDNLYWYRRVMGKEIKFLLHFVKESKQDESGMPNNRFLAERTGGTYSTLKVQPAELEDSGVYFCASSQEVGGAKNIQYFGAGTRLSVL.

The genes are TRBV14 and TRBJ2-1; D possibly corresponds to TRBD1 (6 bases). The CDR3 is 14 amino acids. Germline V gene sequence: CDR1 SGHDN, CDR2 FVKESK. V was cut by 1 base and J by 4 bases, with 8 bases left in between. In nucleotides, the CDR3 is TGTGCCAGCAGCCAAGTGACAGGTTACAATGAGCAGTTCTTC. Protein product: CASSQVTGYNEQFF.

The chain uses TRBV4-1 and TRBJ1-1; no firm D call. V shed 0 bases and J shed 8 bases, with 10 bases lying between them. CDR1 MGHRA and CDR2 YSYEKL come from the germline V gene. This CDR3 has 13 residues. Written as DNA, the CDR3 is TGCGCCAGCAGCCAAGAAAGACGGAACGAAGCTTTCTTT. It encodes CASSQERRNEAFF.

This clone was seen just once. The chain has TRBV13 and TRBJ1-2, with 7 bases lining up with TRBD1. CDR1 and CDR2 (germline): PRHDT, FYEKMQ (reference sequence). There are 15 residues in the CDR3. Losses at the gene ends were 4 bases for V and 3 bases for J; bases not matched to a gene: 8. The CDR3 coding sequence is TGTGCCAGCAGCTCCGGACAGGCGATCTACTATGGCTACACCTTC. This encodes CASSSGQAIYYGYTF.

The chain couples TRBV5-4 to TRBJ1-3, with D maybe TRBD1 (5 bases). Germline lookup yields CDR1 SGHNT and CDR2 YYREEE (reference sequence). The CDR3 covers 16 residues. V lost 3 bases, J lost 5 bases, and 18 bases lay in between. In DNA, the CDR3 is TGTGCCAGCAGCTCCCGGACAAATAATATCAGAAACACCATATATTTT. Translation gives CASSSRTNNIRNTIYF. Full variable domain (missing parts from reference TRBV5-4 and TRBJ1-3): ETGVTQSPTHLIKTRGQQVTLRCSSQSGHNTVSWYQQALGQGPQFIFQYYREEENGRGNFPPRFSGLQFPNYSSELNVNALELDDSALYLCASSSRTNNIRNTIYFGEGSWLTVV.

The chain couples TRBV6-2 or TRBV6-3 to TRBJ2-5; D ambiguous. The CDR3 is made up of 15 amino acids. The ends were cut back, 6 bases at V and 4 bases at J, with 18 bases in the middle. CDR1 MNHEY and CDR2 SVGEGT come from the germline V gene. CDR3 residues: CASSPDLLLVETQYF. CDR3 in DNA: TGTGCCAGCAGCCCCGACCTGTTGCTAGTAGAGACCCAGTACTTC.

Written as DNA, the CDR3 is TGCAGTGCTAGAGACCCCTCCGGCACCTTC. Translation gives CSARDPSGTF. V and J are TRBV20-1 and TRBJ1-2; D call uncertain. Trimming stripped 0 bases from V and 13 bases from J, with 9 bases between. CDR3 length equals 10 residues. The V gene's germline CDR1 is DFQATT and CDR2 SNEGSKA (reference sequence).

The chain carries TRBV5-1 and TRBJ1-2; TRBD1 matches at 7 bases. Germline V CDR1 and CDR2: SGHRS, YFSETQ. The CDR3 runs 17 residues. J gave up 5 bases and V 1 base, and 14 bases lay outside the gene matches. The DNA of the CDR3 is TGCGCCAGCAGCTTGACGACAGGGACCATTACTGTTTATGGCTACACCTTC. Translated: CASSLTTGTITVYGYTF.

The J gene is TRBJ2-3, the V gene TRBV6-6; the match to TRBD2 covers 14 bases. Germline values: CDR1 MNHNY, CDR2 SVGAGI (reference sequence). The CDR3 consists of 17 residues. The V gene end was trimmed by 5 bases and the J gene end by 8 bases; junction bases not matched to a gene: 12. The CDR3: CASSPTGLAGASGTQYF. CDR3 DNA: TGTGCCAGCAGTCCTACGGGACTAGCGGGGGCGTCCGGTACGCAGTATTTT.

CDR3 amino acids: CASSIKETGDHEQYF. DNA of the CDR3: TGTGCCAGTAGTATAAAGGAGACAGGGGACCACGAGCAGTACTTC. The V call is TRBV19, the J call TRBJ2-7; 8 bases map to TRBD1. J lost 5 bases, V lost 2 bases, and 8 bases had no gene match. CDR3 length: 15 residues. The germline CDR1 and CDR2 sequences are LNHDA and SQIVND (reference sequence).

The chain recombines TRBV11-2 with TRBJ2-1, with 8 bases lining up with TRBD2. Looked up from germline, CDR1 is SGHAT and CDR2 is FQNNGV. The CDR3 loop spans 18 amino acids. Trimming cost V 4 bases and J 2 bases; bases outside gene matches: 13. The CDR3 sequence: CASSSYSGGGQTYNEQFF. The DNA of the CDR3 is TGTGCCAGCAGCTCCTACTCCGGGGGGGGCCAAACCTACAATGAGCAGTTCTTC. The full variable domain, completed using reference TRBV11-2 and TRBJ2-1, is EAGVAQSPRYKIIEKRQSVAFWCNPISGHATLYWYQQILGQGPKLLIQFQNNGVVDDSQLPKDRFSAERLKGVDSTLKIQPAKLEDSAVYLCASSSYSGGGQTYNEQFFGPGTRLTVL.

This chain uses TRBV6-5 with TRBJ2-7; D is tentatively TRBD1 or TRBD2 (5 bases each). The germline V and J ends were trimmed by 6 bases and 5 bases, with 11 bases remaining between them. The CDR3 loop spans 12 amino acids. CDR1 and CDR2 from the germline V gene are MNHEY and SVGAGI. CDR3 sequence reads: CASRRDANEQYF. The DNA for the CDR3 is TGTGCCAGCAGGAGGGACGCTAACGAGCAGTACTTC.

The CDR3 loop is CASSLSGLSGNTIYF. The DNA for the CDR3 is TGTGCCAGCAGCTTATCAGGACTCTCTGGAAACACCATATATTTT. V gene TRBV7-8 combines with J gene TRBJ1-3; no reliable D call. The CDR3 loop spans 15 amino acids. Germline V gives CDR1 SGHVS, CDR2 FQNEAQ. V was pared by 2 bases and J by 0 bases, with 8 bases between.

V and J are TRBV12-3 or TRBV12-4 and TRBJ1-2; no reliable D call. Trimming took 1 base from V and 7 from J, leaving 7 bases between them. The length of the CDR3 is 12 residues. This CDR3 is CASSLGGGGYTF. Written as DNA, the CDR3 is TGTGCCAGCAGTTTAGGAGGTGGTGGCTACACCTTC.

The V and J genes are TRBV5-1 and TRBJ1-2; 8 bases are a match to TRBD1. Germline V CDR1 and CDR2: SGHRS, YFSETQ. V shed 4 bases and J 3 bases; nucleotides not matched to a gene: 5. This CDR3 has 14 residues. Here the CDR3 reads CASSHGQGDYGYTF. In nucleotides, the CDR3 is TGCGCCAGCAGCCACGGACAGGGTGACTATGGCTACACCTTC. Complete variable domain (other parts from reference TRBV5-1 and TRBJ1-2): KAGVTQTPRYLIKTRGQQVTLSCSPISGHRSVSWYQQTPGQGLQFLFEYFSETQRNKGNFPGRFSGRQFSNSRSEMNVSTLELGDSALYLCASSHGQGDYGYTFGSGTRLTVV.

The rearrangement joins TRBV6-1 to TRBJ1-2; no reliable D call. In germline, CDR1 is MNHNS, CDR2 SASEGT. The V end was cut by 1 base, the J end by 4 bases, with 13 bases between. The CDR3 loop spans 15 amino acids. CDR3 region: CASSEGNAVVYGYTF. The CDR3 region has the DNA TGTGCCAGCAGTGAAGGTAACGCGGTGGTCTATGGCTACACCTTC.

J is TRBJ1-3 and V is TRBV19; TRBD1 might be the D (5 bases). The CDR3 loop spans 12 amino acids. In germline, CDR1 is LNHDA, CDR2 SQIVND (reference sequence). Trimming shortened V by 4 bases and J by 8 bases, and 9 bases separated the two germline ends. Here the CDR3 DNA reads TGTGCCAGTAGTACAGGGTTTTACACCATATATTTT. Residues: CASSTGFYTIYF.

In nucleotides, the CDR3 is TGTGCCAGCAGCTTATGGGGGGCAGGGCACGAAAAACTGTTTTTT. Protein: CASSLWGAGHEKLFF. The V and J genes are TRBV7-9 and TRBJ1-4; maybe TRBD1 (6 bases). Germline assignment: CDR1 SEHNR and CDR2 FQNEAQ (reference sequence). Between the trimmed V and J ends, which lost 2 bases and 8 bases, there was a span of 15 bases. This CDR3 contains 15 residues.

The CDR3 protein is CSVVVGGEETQYF. CDR3 coding DNA: TGCAGCGTTGTGGTGGGGGGGGAAGAGACCCAGTACTTC. This sequence joins TRBV29-1 and TRBJ2-5, with 7 bases fitting TRBD2. The V gene end was trimmed by 4 bases and the J gene end by 3 bases; junction bases not matched to a gene: 5. The CDR3 loop spans 13 amino acids. Germline CDR1 and CDR2: SQVTM and ANQGSEA. Full variable domain (remainder filled in from reference TRBV29-1 and TRBJ2-5): SAVISQKPSRDICQRGTSLTIQCQVDSQVTMMFWYRQQPGQSLTLIATANQGSEATYESGFVIDKFPISRPNLTFSTLTVSNMSPEDSSIYLCSVVVGGEETQYFGPGTRLLVL.

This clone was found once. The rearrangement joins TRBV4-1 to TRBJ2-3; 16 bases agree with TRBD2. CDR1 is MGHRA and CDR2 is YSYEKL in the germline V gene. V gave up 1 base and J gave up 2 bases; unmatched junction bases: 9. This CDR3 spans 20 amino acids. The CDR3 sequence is CASSQVGLAGGVRITDTQYF. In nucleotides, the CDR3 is TGCGCCAGCAGCCAAGTGGGACTAGCGGGGGGGGTCCGGATCACAGATACGCAGTATTTT.

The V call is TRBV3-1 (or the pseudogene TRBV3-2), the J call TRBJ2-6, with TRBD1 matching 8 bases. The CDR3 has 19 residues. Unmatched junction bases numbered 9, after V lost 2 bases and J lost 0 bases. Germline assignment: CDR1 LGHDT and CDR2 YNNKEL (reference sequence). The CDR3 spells CASSQSLGQGYSGANVLTF. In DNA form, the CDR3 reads TGTGCCAGCAGCCAAAGTCTAGGACAGGGTTACTCTGGGGCCAACGTCCTGACTTTC.

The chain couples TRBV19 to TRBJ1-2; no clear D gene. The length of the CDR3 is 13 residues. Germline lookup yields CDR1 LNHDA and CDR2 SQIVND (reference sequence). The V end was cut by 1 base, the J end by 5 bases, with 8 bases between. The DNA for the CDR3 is TGTGCCAGTAGTATAGCGGAAAGATATGGCTACACCTTC. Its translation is CASSIAERYGYTF.